The T cell receptor beta chain under discussion was sequenced for a study of OX40 agonist ivuxolimab in advanced cancers. The table came from immunoSEQ multiplex PCR; TCRdb's copy has only in-frame clones and leaves some out. The table has more than 85,000 clones, roughly 89% seen once. The CDR3 contains 13 residues. Trimming stripped 3 bases from V and 0 bases from J, with 6 bases between. Germline values: CDR1 LNHDA, CDR2 SQIVND (reference sequence). This TCR was recovered from an adult with an advanced solid tumor such as melanoma, head and neck, liver or kidney cancer. The sample was CD4+ or CD8+ T cells sorted from blood, taken in a trial of the OX40 agonist ivuxolimab. This chain uses TRBV19 with TRBJ2-7; no definite D call. CDR3 sequence (DNA): TGTGCCAGTAGTATGGAGATCTCCTACGAGCAGTACTTC. As protein: CASSMEISYEQYF.